This paragraph reports one T cell receptor beta chain. Antigen specificity is unknown. The sample is drawn from a study of T cell responses to AZD1222 COVID-19 vaccine. Libraries were prepared by immunoSEQ multiplex PCR; TCRdb keeps only in-frame clonotypes and omits some of them. The table has around 150,000 clones, just under 95% seen once. Overall study results and limits: Repertoires were collected only later (after the peak T cell response had occurred).

The sequence came from an adult in good health. The sequencing here drew on peripheral blood, taken on day 0 of AZD1222 vaccination.

CDR3 bases: TGTGCCAGCAGCAAGAAGGCTAGCGGGAGTGCCGGGGAGCTGTTTTTT. It is translated as CASSKKASGSAGELFF. The V call is TRBV25-1, the J call TRBJ2-2; 10 bases fit TRBD2. The ends lost 6 bases at V and 6 bases at J; junction bases unmatched: 10. The CDR3 covers 16 residues. CDR1 and CDR2 (germline): MGHDK, SYGVNS.